Given below is one TCR beta chain in context. The CDR3 length is 15 residues. V dropped 2 bases and J dropped 4; count of bases not matched to a gene: 3. From germline, CDR1 is MNHEY and CDR2 SVGEGT. The sample comes from a study of blood T cell repertoires in COVID-19. Across the study: The study drew acute and convalescent COVID-19 samples from the United States, Italy and Spain. The cDNA or gDNA used as material had been derived from T cells, B-cell-depleted T cells, or PBMCs.

Per the original methods: Cell counts per sample came from amplifying reference gene primers. Clones were sequenced by immunoSEQ multiplex PCR, and TCRdb holds only the in-frame ones, with some missing. The DNA gave D and trimming, while V, J and clone size come from that table. The sample records some 90,000 clones, 80% to 90% being singletons. The sequenced sample was peripheral blood. This receptor was identified in a man aged 45-65 years with acute or convalescent COVID-19. V usage is TRBV6-2 or TRBV6-3 and J usage is TRBJ2-7; 12 nucleotides match TRBD2. CDR3 region: CASSYPGLAGYEQYF. CDR3 nucleotides: TGTGCCAGCAGTTACCCCGGACTAGCGGGATACGAGCAGTACTTC.